The present TCR beta chain was sequenced within a study of post-analysis software for immune sequencing data. Study context: Relapsing-remitting, secondary progressive and progressive-relapsing forms of multiple sclerosis all featured among disease courses. Study findings and constraints: About 5 TRBV segments, including TRBV5-6, TRBV5-1 and TRBV20-1, were more frequent in patients than controls. Patients with multiple sclerosis recorded significantly lower normalized Chao1 diversity than controls, the study found.

Germline CDR1 and CDR2: SGHTA and FQGTGA. This CDR3 comprises 16 residues. The J segment lost 2 bases and the V segment lost 5 bases, leaving 7 bases of the junction unmatched. In the case of this clonotype: The antigen is unknown.

Unique-molecular-identifier-tagged TCR beta cDNA libraries were used. Once about 0.9 to 11 million T cells were used, roughly 0.5 million cDNA molecules resulted. Each CDR3 protein is one row after TCRdb ran MiXCR on the PCR reads. Of about 820,000 distinct CDR3 sequences in the sample, about 50% are singletons; the top ten hold approximately 4.3%. Specimen: blood. This TCR derives from a girl under 18 with multiple sclerosis. The chain couples TRBV7-3 to TRBJ2-5; 11 bases are a match to TRBD2. CDR3 DNA: TGTGCCAGCAGCCCTACCGGGACTAGCGGACAAGAGACCCAGTACTTC. Amino acid sequence: CASSPTGTSGQETQYF.